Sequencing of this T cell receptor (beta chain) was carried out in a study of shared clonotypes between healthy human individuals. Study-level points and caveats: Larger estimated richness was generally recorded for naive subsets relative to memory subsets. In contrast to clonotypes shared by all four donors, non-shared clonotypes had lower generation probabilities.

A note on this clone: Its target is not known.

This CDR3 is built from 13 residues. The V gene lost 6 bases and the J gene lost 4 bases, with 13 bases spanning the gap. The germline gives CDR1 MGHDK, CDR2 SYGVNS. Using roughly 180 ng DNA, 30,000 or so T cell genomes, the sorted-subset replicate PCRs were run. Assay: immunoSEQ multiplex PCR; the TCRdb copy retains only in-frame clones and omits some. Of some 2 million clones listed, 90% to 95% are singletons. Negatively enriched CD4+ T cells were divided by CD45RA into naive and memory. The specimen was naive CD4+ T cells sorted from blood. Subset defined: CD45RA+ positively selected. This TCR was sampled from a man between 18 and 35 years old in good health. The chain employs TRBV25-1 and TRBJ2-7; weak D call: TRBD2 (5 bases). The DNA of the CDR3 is TGTGCCAGCAGGCAGACGGGGTTGTACGAGCAGTACTTC. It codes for CASRQTGLYEQYF.